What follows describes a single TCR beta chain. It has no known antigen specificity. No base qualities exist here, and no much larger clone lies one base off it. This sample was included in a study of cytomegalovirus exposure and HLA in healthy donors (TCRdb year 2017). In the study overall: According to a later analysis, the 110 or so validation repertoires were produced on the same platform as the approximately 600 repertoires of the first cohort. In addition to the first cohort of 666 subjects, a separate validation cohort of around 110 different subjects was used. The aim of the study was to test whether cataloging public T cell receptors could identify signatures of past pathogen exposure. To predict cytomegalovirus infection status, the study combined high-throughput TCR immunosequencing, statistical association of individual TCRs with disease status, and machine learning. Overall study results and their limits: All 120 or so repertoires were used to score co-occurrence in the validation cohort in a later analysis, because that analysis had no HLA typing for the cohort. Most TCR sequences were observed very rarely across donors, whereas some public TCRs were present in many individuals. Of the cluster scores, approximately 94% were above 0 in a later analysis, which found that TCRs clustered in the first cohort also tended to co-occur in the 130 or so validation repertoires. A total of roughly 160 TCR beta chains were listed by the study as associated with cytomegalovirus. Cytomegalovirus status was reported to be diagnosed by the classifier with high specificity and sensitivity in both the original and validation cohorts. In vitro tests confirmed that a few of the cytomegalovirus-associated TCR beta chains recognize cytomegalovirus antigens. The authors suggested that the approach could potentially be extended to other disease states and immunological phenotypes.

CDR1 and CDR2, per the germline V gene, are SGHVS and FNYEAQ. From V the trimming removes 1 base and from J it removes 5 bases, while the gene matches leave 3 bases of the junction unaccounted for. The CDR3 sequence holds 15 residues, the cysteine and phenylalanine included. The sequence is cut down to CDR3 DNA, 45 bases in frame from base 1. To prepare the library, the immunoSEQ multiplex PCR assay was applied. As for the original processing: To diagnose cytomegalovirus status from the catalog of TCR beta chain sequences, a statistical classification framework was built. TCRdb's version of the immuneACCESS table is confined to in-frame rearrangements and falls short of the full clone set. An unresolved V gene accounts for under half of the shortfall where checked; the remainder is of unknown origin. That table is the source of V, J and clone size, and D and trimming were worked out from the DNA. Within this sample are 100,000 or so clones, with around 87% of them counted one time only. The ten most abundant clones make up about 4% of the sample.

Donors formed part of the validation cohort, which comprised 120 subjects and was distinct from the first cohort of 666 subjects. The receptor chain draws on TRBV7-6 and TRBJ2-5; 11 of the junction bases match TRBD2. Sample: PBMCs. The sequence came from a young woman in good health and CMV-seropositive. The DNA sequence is TGTGCCAGCAGCTTAGATAGCGGGAGGGGGGAGACCCAGTACTTC. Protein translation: CASSLDSGRGETQYF.